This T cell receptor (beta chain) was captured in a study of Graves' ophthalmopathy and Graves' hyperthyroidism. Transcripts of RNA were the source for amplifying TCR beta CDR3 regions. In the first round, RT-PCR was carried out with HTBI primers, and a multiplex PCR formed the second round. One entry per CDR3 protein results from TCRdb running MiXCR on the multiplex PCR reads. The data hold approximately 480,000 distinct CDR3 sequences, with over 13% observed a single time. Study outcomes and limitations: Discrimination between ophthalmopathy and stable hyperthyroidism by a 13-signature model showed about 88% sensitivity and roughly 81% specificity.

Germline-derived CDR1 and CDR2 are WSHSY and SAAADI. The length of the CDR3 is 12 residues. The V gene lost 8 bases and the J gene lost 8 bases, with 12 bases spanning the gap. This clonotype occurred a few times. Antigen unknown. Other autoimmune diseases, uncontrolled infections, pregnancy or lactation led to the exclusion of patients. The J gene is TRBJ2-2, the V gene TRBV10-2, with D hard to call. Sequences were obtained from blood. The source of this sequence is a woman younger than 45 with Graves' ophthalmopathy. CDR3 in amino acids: CASLPVGGELFF. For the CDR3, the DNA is TGCGCCAGCTTGCCAGTAGGGGGGGAGCTGTTTTTT.